The clone carrying this TCR beta chain was detected ten times or more. Its antigen is unknown. This sample was included in a study of radiation and T cells in renal cell carcinoma. Turning to the study itself: Nephrectomy followed 15 Gy stereotactic body radiation by 4 weeks. Whole-study findings and limits: In blood, top tumor clones expanded by 2 weeks, shrinking by 4. Without pretreatment biopsies, baseline tumor clonotype presence was undetermined.

V gave up 4 bases and J gave up 11 bases; unmatched junction bases: 8. The CDR3 totals 12 residues. CDR1 SGHDT and CDR2 YYEEEE come from the germline V gene. Sample time point: baseline pretreatment blood. Treatment of the sample: 15 Gy SBRT to primary tumor, nephrectomy 4 weeks later. Radiation-treated patients gave blood at baseline, week 2 and week 4. TCRdb's table, derived via immunoSEQ multiplex PCR, lists solely in-frame clones and lacks some. This sample has approximately 90,000 clones, with less than 90% found just once. The clonotype was recovered from a man in his forties or fifties with renal cell carcinoma. The source was blood, collected from a patient whose treatment included radiotherapy and nephrectomy. This chain connects TRBV5-6 to TRBJ1-1; 7 bases map to TRBD1. For the CDR3, the DNA is TGTGCCAGCAGCGGAGACAGGGTGAACGCTTTCTTT. Protein: CASSGDRVNAFF.